This TCR beta chain was observed in a study of graft-versus-host responses after intestinal transplantation. In the study overall: Anti-thymocyte globulin induction was given to all recipients, followed by tacrolimus and steroids for 3 to 4 years.

Sequencing used immunoSEQ multiplex PCR; TCRdb keeps in-frame clones, though not all of them. The sample gives about 120,000 clones, 90% to 95% of which show up once; more than 0.95% is in the top ten. The V gene lost 6 bases and the J gene lost 6 bases, with 11 bases spanning the gap. Germline values: CDR1 DFQATT, CDR2 SNEGSKA (reference sequence). The CDR3 contains 11 residues. Study findings and constraints: Present in recipient marrow, GvH clones included some that appeared first in ileum or blood. Those patients showing graft-donor T cell macrochimerism displayed high graft-versus-host to host-versus-graft clonal ratios in allografts. Early post-transplant HvG declines tracked with peak circulating GvH clone levels.

About this clone itself: Its cognate antigen is unknown.

The origin of this receptor is a human donor who was the organ donor for an intestinal transplant. This sequence joins TRBV20-1 and TRBJ1-1; D call uncertain. The source material was unstimulated CD8+ T cells sorted from spleen or lymph node cells, sampled before transplant. CDR3 nucleotides: TGCAGTGCCCCTTTATACGCTGAAGCTTTCTTT. It is translated as CSAPLYAEAFF.